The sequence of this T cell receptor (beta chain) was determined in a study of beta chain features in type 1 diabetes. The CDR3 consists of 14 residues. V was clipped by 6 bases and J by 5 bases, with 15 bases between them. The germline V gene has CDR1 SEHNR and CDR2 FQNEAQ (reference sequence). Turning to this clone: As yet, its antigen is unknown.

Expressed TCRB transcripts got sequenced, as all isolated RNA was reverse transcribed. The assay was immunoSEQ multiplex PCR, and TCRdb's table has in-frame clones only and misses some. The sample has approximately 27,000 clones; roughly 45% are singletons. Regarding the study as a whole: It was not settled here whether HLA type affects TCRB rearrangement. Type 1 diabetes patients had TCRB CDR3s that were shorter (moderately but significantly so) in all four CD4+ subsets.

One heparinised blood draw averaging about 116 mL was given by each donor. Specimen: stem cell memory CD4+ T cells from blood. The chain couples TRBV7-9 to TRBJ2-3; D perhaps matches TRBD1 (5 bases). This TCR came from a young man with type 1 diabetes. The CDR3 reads CASRLTAEGDTQYF. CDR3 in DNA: TGTGCCAGCAGATTGACAGCCGAAGGAGATACGCAGTATTTT. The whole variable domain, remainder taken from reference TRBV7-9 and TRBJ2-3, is DTGVSQNPRHKITKRGQNVTFRCDPISEHNRLYWYRQTLGQGPEFLTYFQNEAQLEKSRLLSDRFSAERPKGSFSTLEIQRTEQGDSAMYLCASRLTAEGDTQYFGPGTRLTVL.